A selection of T cell receptor beta chains follows, all from one sample in a study of post-analysis software for immune sequencing data. Via MiXCR, TCRdb re-called the PCR reads, giving one row per CDR3 protein. The sample lists 750,000 to 950,000 distinct CDR3 sequences, under 70% occurring once. The sample was blood. The receptor set was obtained from a girl aged 10-17 years with multiple sclerosis. CDR3s include the opening cysteine and the closing phenylalanine or tryptophan.

cdr3_length | j_call | v_call | cdr3_aa
15 | TRBJ2-1 | TRBV2 | CASRSRDRGPNEQFF
14 | NA | TRBV3-1 | CASSQRRASYEQYF
15 | TRBJ1-6 | TRBV27 | CASSLDRGRNSPLHF
16 | TRBJ2-4 | TRBV2 | CASSPGEGPSKNIQYF
14 | TRBJ2-7 | TRBV12-3/TRBV12-4 | CASSFSGGLYEQYF
13 | TRBJ1-2 | TRBV28 | CASSSDWGYGYTF
15 | TRBJ2-3 | TRBV28 | CASSSGTVGTDTQYF
16 | TRBJ1-5 | TRBV5-4 | CASSRRSPAGNQPQHF
12 | TRBJ1-2 | TRBV20-1 | CSARAGGYGYTF
17 | TRBJ2-7 | TRBV5-1 | CASSLERGLAGAGEQYF
13 | TRBJ2-7 | TRBV5-1 | CASSLGGFDEQYF
16 | TRBJ2-5 | TRBV5-1 | CASSSRQGMSQETQYF
11 | TRBJ2-5 | TRBV10-3 | CAVTTGEEQYF
16 | TRBJ2-7 | TRBV5-1 | CASSLALDGGGYEQYF
13 | TRBJ2-7 | TRBV2 | CASSEAKVPRQYF
15 | TRBJ2-7 | TRBV12-3/TRBV12-4 | CASSYTLQDSYEQYF
15 | TRBJ1-5 | TRBV12-3/TRBV12-4 | CASSFRGLSNQPQHF
17 | TRBJ2-1 | TRBV7-8 | CASSLSPILWYGNEQFF
16 | TRBJ1-3 | TRBV9 | CASSVAVAGTGNTIYF
15 | TRBJ2-5 | TRBV5-1 | CASSSGSSGQETQYF
15 | TRBJ2-3 | TRBV12-3/TRBV12-4 | CASSLRSGGTDTQYF
16 | TRBJ2-5 | TRBV6-4 | CASGGSSGENQETRYF
13 | TRBJ1-4 | TRBV20-1 | CSARASLGEKLFF
15 | TRBJ2-7 | TRBV5-5 | CASSLAAASSYEQYF
15 | TRBJ2-1 | TRBV20-1 | CSASQLSSGYNEQFF
15 | TRBJ2-3 | TRBV10-3 | CAIRRTGPFTDTQYF
14 | TRBJ2-7 | TRBV5-1 | CASSRDRNSYEQYF
17 | TRBJ2-7 | TRBV7-8 | CASSFGSGTGVAYEQYF